This TCR beta chain derives from a study of CD8 T cells in Susac syndrome. A quantity of about 0.45 to 1 ug RNA underwent reverse transcription using random hexamers. Multiplex immunoSEQ PCR targeted 54 Vbeta and 13 Jbeta TCR beta segments. TCRdb re-derived calls from the immunoSEQ multiplex PCR reads in MiXCR, one entry per CDR3 protein. Here the sample spans some 180,000 distinct CDR3 sequences, about 95% being singletons. The table lists this clonotype with a count of one. Controls were healthy donors (matched for age and sex). Trimming left V 4 bases short and J 1 base short, with 19 bases between. This CDR3 is built from 17 residues. Per the germline V gene, CDR1 is MNHEY and CDR2 is SVGEGT.

The rearrangement links TRBV6-2 or TRBV6-3 to TRBJ1-2, with D possibly being TRBD1 (5 bases). The sequenced material came from CD4+ T cells from PBMCs. This clonotype was obtained from a human donor in good health. CDR3 amino acids: CASSSRFLGEINYGYTF. The CDR3 DNA sequence: TGTGCCAGCAGTTCCCGTTTCCTGGGGGAGATTAACTATGGCTACACCTTC.